Listed here is a single TCR beta chain. This sample is part of a study of T cell responses to AZD1222 COVID-19 vaccine. Data came from immunoSEQ multiplex PCR; TCRdb stores just in-frame clones and leaves some out. The sample includes fewer than 150,000 clones, 70% to 90% of them seen just once. Germline V gene lookup returns CDR1 KGHSH and CDR2 LQKENI. V lost 5 bases, J lost 6 bases, and 4 bases stayed unmatched. This CDR3 has 13 residues. The TCR comes from an adult who received the AZD1222 COVID-19 vaccine. Sequenced material: peripheral blood, taken 28 days after the second AZD1222 dose. V gene TRBV18 combines with J gene TRBJ2-7; 10 bases are a match to TRBD2. CDR3 nucleotide sequence: TGTGCCAGCTCATCGAGACTAGCGGGCGAGCAGTACTTC. Translation gives CASSSRLAGEQYF.